This TCR beta chain is from a study of T cell repertoires in cytomegalovirus infection. Overall study findings and caveats: Public TCR beta family frequency separated CMV-and-HLA carriers, including in an independent cohort.

Germline assignment: CDR1 SGHNT and CDR2 YENEEA. The CDR3 runs 14 residues. J gave up 6 bases and V 2 bases, and 7 bases lay outside the gene matches. TCRdb reanalysed the reads using MiXCR and keeps one entry per CDR3 protein. Seen here are 200,000 to 300,000 distinct CDR3 sequences, roughly 10% observed once, and the top ten hold over 13%. Only a few counts were recorded for this clonotype. Its antigen is unknown. This chain links TRBV11-3 with TRBJ2-7, with 7 positions matching TRBD1. The sequence was obtained from a human donor in good health (CMV status not recorded). Some clones in this sample may be carry-over from other donors' samples. Source material: PBMCs. In nucleotides, the CDR3 is TGTGCCAGCAGCTTACAACAGGGGCCCGGCGAGCAGTACTTC. Residues: CASSLQQGPGEQYF.